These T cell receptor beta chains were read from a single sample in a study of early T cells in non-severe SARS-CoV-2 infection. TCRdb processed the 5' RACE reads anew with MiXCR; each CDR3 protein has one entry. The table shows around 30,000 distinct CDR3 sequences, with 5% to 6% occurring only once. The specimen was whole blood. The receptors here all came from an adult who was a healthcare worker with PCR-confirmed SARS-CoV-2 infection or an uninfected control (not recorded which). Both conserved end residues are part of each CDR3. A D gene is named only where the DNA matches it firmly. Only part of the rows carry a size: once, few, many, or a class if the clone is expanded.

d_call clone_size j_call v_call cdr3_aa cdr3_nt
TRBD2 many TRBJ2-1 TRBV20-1 CSARDAYSGRRRFF TGCAGTGCTAGAGATGCTTATAGCGGGAGGCGGAGGTTCTTC
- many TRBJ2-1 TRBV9 CASSRADSLREHNEQFF TGTGCCAGCAGCCGGGCCGATAGCCTTCGGGAACACAATGAGCAGTTCTTC
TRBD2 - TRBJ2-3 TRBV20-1 CSVTGTSGGSDTQYF TGCAGTGTAACCGGGACTAGCGGTGGATCAGATACGCAGTATTTT
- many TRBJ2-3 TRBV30 CAWSVLGGTDTQYF TGTGCCTGGAGTGTACTTGGGGGCACAGATACGCAGTATTTT
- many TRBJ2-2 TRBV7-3 CASSLYPSGTQNTGELFF TGTGCCAGCAGCTTATATCCGTCTGGAACCCAGAACACCGGGGAGCTGTTTTTT
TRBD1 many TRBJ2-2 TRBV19 CASTPHRGPTGELFF TGTGCCAGTACCCCACACAGGGGGCCCACCGGGGAGCTGTTTTTT
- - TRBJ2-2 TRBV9 CASSLPLATGELFF TGTGCCAGCAGCCTCCCCTTAGCCACCGGGGAGCTGTTTTTT
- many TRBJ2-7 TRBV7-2 CASSLEFRAASSYEQYF TGTGCCAGCAGCTTAGAGTTTAGGGCCGCTAGCTCCTACGAGCAGTACTTC
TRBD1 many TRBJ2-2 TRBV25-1 CASTDRVNTGELFF TGTGCCAGCACTGACAGGGTGAACACCGGGGAGCTGTTTTTT
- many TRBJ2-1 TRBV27 CASSLGVGPYNEQFF TGTGCCAGCAGTTTGGGAGTCGGTCCCTACAATGAGCAGTTCTTC
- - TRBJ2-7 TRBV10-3 CAIRLGNEQYF TGTGCCATCCGCTTGGGGAACGAGCAGTACTTC
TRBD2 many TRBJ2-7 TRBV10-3 CAISGLAGRNEQYF TGTGCCATCAGTGGGCTAGCGGGGAGGAACGAGCAGTACTTC
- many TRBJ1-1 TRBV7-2 CASSLTPWRNANTEAFF TGTGCCAGCAGCTTAACTCCGTGGAGAAATGCGAACACTGAAGCTTTCTTT
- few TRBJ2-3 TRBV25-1 CASITGHTQYF TGTGCCAGCATCACCGGCCATACGCAGTATTTT
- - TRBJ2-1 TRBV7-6 CASSLGAHGTLGFNEQFF TGTGCCAGCAGCTTAGGTGCCCACGGGACCCTGGGGTTCAATGAGCAGTTCTTC
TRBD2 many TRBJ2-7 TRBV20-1 CSARAGVLHEQYF TGCAGTGCTAGGGCGGGAGTTCTCCACGAGCAGTACTTC
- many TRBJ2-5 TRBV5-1 CASSLWRRDQETQYF TGCGCCAGCAGCTTGTGGAGGCGAGACCAAGAGACCCAGTACTTC
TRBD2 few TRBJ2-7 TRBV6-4 CASGLFFGTRQYEQYF TGTGCCAGCGGCCTCTTCTTCGGGACTAGACAATACGAGCAGTACTTC
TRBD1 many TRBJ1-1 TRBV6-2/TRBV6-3 CASSPNRGLSTEAFF TGTGCCAGCAGTCCTAACAGGGGGCTGAGCACTGAAGCTTTCTTT
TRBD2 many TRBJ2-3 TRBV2 CASSEETLAGGTDTQYF TGTGCCAGCAGTGAAGAGACCCTAGCGGGAGGGACAGATACGCAGTATTTT
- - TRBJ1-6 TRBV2 CASTGGSPLHF TGTGCCAGCACGGGTGGATCACCCCTCCACTTT
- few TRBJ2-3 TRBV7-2 CASSRSISGVTDTQYF TGTGCCAGCAGCCGATCGATTAGCGGAGTCACAGATACGCAGTATTTT
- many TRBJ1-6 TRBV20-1 CSARDSRGYNSPLHF TGCAGTGCTAGGGACAGCCGAGGGTATAATTCACCCCTCCACTTT
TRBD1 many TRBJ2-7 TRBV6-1 CASIGQGARHEQYF TGTGCCAGCATTGGGCAGGGGGCGCGCCACGAGCAGTACTTC
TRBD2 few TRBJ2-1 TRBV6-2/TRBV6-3 CASSYGGLAGGEQFF TGTGCCAGCAGTTACGGGGGACTAGCGGGAGGCGAGCAGTTCTTC
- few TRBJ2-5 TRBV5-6 CASSLASTKETQYF TGTGCCAGCAGCTTGGCCTCCACCAAAGAGACCCAGTACTTC
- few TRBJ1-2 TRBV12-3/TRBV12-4 CASSSSDRQNYGYTF TGTGCCAGCAGTTCCAGCGACAGGCAGAACTATGGCTACACCTTC
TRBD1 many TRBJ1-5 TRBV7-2 CASSLDRGMGNQPQHF TGTGCCAGCAGCCTGGACAGGGGTATGGGCAATCAGCCCCAGCATTTT
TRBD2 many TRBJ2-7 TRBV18 CASSPPSGSGREQYF TGTGCCAGCTCACCACCAAGCGGGAGCGGGCGGGAGCAGTACTTC
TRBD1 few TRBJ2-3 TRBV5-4 CASSLGQGRADTQYF TGTGCCAGCAGCTTAGGACAGGGTAGGGCAGATACGCAGTATTTT
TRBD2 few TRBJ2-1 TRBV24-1 CATSGLGLAGENSYNEQFF TGTGCCACCAGTGGCCTGGGACTAGCGGGAGAGAACTCCTACAATGAGCAGTTCTTC
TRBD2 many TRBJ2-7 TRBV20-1 CSARDWRLAGRYEQYF TGCAGTGCTAGAGATTGGAGACTAGCGGGGAGGTACGAGCAGTACTTC
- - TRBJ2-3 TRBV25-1 CVSSPSAGSTDTQYF TGTGTCAGCAGTCCCTCGGCAGGAAGCACAGATACGCAGTATTTT
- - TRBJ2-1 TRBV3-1 CASSHPSTLSAYNEQFF TGTGCCAGCAGCCACCCCTCGACCCTCTCCGCCTACAATGAGCAGTTCTTC
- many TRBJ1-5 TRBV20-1 CSAGAARSGNQPQHF TGCAGTGCTGGGGCGGCCAGGTCTGGCAATCAGCCCCAGCATTTT
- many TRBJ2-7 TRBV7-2 CASSRTALPKSSYEQYF TGTGCCAGCAGCCGGACAGCGCTACCCAAAAGCTCCTACGAGCAGTACTTC
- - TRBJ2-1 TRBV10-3 CAISGVGREQFF TGTGCCATCAGTGGAGTAGGGAGAGAGCAGTTCTTC
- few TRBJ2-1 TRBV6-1 CASRWQGGGDEQFF TGTGCCAGCAGGTGGCAGGGAGGTGGTGATGAGCAGTTCTTC
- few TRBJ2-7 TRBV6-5 CASRRTKGEQYF TGTGCCAGCAGAAGGACCAAGGGGGAGCAGTACTTC
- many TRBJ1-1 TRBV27 CASSPTQFEGRGTEAFF TGTGCCAGCAGCCCCACCCAATTTGAGGGGCGGGGAACTGAAGCTTTCTTT
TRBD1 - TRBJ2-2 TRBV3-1 CASSQPLTGRLTGELFF TGTGCCAGCAGCCAACCCCTGACAGGGCGGCTGACCGGGGAGCTGTTTTTT
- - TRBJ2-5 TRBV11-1 CASGDRLQETQYF TGTGCCAGCGGAGACAGGTTACAAGAGACCCAGTACTTC
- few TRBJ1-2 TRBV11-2 CASSHGRHGNGYTF TGTGCCAGCAGCCACGGCCGACATGGGAACGGCTACACCTTC
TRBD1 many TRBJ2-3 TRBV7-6 CASSFPDRDTDTQYF TGTGCCAGCAGCTTCCCGGACAGGGACACAGATACGCAGTATTTT
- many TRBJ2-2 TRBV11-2 CASSFFTRANTGELFF TGTGCCAGCAGCTTTTTTACAAGGGCGAACACCGGGGAGCTGTTTTTT
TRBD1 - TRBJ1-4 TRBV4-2 CASSQGTGREKLFF TGTGCCAGCAGCCAAGGGACAGGGCGGGAAAAACTGTTTTTT
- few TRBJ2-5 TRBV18 CASSPTKETQYF TGTGCCAGCTCACCAACCAAAGAGACCCAGTACTTC
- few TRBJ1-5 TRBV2 CASSEGPAGNQPQHF TGTGCCAGCAGTGAAGGCCCGGCCGGCAATCAGCCCCAGCATTTT
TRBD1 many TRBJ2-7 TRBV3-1 CASSHRTGGVSVEQYF TGTGCCAGCAGCCACCGGACAGGGGGCGTATCCGTCGAGCAGTACTTC